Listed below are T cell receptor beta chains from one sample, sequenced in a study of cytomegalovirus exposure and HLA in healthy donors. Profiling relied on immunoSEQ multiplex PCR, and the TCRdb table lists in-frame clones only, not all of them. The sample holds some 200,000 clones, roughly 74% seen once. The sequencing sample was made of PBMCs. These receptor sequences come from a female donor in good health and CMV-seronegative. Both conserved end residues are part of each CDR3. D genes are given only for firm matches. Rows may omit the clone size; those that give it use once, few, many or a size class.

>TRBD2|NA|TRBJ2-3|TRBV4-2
TGTGCCAGCAGCCAAGAGAAGGGACTAGCAGCAAACACAGATACGCAGTATTTT
CASSQEKGLAANTDTQYF
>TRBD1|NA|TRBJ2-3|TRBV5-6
TGTGCCAGCAGCTCACTAACTTCTGGGACAGGGGGCACAGATACGCAGTATTTT
CASSSLTSGTGGTDTQYF
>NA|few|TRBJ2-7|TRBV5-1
TGCGCCAGCAGCTTGGGGAAGGTGGAGGAGGGCTACGAGCAGTACTTC
CASSLGKVEEGYEQYF
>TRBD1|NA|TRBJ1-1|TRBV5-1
TGCGCCAGCAGCCCACAGGGGGCGAAAGCTTTCTTT
CASSPQGAKAFF
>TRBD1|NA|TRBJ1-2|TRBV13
TGTGCCAGCAGCTTATGGACAGGGAACTATGGCTACACCTTC
CASSLWTGNYGYTF
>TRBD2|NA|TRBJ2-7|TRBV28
TGTGCCAGCAGCACAAGCGGGAGGGTGCAGTACTTC
CASSTSGRVQYF
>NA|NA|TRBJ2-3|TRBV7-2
TGTGCCAGCAGCTTAGACGGGAGCACAGATACGCAGTATTTT
CASSLDGSTDTQYF
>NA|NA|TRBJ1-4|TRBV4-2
TGTGCCAGCAGCCATCCCGGGAGGGTGGGGAATGAAAAACTGTTTTTT
CASSHPGRVGNEKLFF
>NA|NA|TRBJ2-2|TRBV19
TGTGCCAGTAGTATAGTTGGCAGGGTTATTGCCGGGGAGCTGTTTTTT
CASSIVGRVIAGELFF
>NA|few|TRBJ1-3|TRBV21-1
TGTGCCAGCAGCCCCCGAGGACAGAAGGCTGGAAACACCATATATTTT
CASSPRGQKAGNTIYF
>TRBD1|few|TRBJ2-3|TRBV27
TGTGCCAGCAGTTTACTCCGGACAGGTCACACAGATACGCAGTATTTT
CASSLLRTGHTDTQYF
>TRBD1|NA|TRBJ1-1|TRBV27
TGTGCCAGCAGTTTATCGGGGACAGGACCATTCAAAGCTTTCTTT
CASSLSGTGPFKAFF
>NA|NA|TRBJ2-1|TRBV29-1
TGCAGCGTAGCTAAGCGGTTAAGCTCCTACAATGAGCAGTTCTTC
CSVAKRLSSYNEQFF
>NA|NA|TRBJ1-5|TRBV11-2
TGTGCCAGCAGCTTCGACGGGGTCGGCAATCAGCCCCAGCATTTT
CASSFDGVGNQPQHF
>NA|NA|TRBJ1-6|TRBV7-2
TGTGCCAGCAGCTTAGAGAGAAATTCACCCCTCCACTTT
CASSLERNSPLHF
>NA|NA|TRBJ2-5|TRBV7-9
TGTTCCAGCAGCTTAGATTCCTTACAAGAGACCCAGTACTTC
CSSSLDSLQETQYF
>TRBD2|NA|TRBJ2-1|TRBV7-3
TGTGCCAGCAGCTTAACCCGTAGCGGGAGGGGGTATGAGCAGTTCTTC
CASSLTRSGRGYEQFF
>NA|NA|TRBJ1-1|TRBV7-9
TGTTCCAGCAGCCTTATGGAGGGCACTGAAGCTTTCTTT
CSSSLMEGTEAFF
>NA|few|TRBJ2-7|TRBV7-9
TGTGCCAGCAGCTTCGCAGGGTCCTACGAGCAGTACTTC
CASSFAGSYEQYF
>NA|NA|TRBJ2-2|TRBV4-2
TGTGCCAGCAGCCCCCGAGGAGGGGGCGGCAACACCGGGGAGCTGTTTTTT
CASSPRGGGGNTGELFF
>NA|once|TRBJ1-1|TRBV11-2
TGTGCCAGCAGCTTAGGATCGCGGGGTCCTGAAGCTTTCTTT
CASSLGSRGPEAFF
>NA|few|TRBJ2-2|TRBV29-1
TGCAGCGTCGGGACTCTAACCGGGGAGCTGTTTTTT
CSVGTLTGELFF
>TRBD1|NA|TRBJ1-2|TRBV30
TGTGCCTGGGCTCAGGGGGCGTTTAATGGCTACACCTTC
CAWAQGAFNGYTF
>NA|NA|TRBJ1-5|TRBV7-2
TGTGCCGAGACAGAATATAGCAATCAGCCCCAGCATTTT
CAETEYSNQPQHF
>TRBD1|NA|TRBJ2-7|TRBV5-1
TGCGCCAGCAGCCCGGCACAGGGGGAGTACTACGAGCAGTACTTC
CASSPAQGEYYEQYF
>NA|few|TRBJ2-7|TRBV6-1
TGTGCTAGCAGTGAAGCAGGAGCGAGCTCCTACGAGCAGTACTTC
CASSEAGASSYEQYF
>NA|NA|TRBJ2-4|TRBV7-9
TGTGCCAGCAGCTTAATACAGATAGCCAAAAACATTCAGTACTTC
CASSLIQIAKNIQYF
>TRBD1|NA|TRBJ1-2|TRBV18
TGTGCCAGCTCAGACAGGGGGCAAAACTATGGCTACACCTTC
CASSDRGQNYGYTF
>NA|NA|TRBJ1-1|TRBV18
TGTGCCAGCTCACCACAACAGGGTCAAGCTGAAGCTTTCTTT
CASSPQQGQAEAFF
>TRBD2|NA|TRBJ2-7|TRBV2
TGTGCCAGCAGACTGACTAGCGACCTCGGAGGGCAGTACTTC
CASRLTSDLGGQYF
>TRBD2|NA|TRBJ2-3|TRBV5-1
TGCGCCAGCAGGAGGGCGGGGGTATCAGATACGCAGTATTTT
CASRRAGVSDTQYF
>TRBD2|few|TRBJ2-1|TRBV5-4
TGTGCCAGCAGCTTGGAACTAGCGGGTTATGAGCAGTTCTTC
CASSLELAGYEQFF
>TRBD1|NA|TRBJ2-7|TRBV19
TGTGCCAGTAGTATGGTGGGACAGGGTTCCAACGAGCAGTACTTC
CASSMVGQGSNEQYF
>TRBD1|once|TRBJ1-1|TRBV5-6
TGTGCCAGCAGCCTGACAGGGGTCACTGAAGCTTTCTTT
CASSLTGVTEAFF
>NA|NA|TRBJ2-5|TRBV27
TGTGCCAGCAGTCCCGGAGGGCGAGGAGCAGAGACCCAGTACTTC
CASSPGGRGAETQYF
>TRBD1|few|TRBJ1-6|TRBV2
TGTGCCAGCGGGGAACAGGGGGTGTATAATTCACCCCTCCACTTT
CASGEQGVYNSPLHF
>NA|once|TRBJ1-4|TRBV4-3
TGCGCCAGCAGCCAAACCCTCGTCGGTGAAAAACTGTTTTTT
CASSQTLVGEKLFF
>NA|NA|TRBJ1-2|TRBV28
TGTGCCAGCGAAAAAGGGCCAGGGGAGGGAGGTGGCTACACCTTC
CASEKGPGEGGGYTF
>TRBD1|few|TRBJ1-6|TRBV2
TGTGCCAGCAGAGACGACAGGGGGCAATTCCACTTT
CASRDDRGQFHF
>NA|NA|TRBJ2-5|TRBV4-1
TGCGCCAGCAGCCAGGAACCTGGGCTTGGAGAGACCCAGTACTTC
CASSQEPGLGETQYF
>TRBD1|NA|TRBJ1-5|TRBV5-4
TGTGCCAGCAGCAACGGGACAGTCCATCAGCCCCAGCATTTT
CASSNGTVHQPQHF
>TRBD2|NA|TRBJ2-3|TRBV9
TGTGCCAGCAGCGTAGGTACTAGCGGGGGGGTTCGGACAGATACGCAGTATTTT
CASSVGTSGGVRTDTQYF
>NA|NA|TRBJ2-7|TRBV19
TGTGCCAGTAGTATAGGGCAGGGACAACTCTACGAGCAGTACTTC
CASSIGQGQLYEQYF
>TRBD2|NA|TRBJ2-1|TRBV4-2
TGTGCCAGCAGCCAATGGGCTAGCGGGAGTGAAAATGAGCAGTTCTTC
CASSQWASGSENEQFF
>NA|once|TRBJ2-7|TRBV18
TGTGCCAGCTCACCACGGACGGAGAGGGTCTCCTACGAGCAGTACTTC
CASSPRTERVSYEQYF
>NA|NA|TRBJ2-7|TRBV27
TGTGCCAGCAGTTTATCTTCCGGGATTACCTACGAGCAGTACTTC
CASSLSSGITYEQYF
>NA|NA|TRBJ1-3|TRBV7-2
TGTGCCAGCAGCCGGAACGCGGGGTCTACTGGAAACACCATATATTTT
CASSRNAGSTGNTIYF
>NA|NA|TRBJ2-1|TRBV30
TGTGCCTCCGGATGGGCCCCGGGGGAGCAGTTCTTC
CASGWAPGEQFF
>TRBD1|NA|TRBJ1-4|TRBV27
TGTGCCAGCAGTTTATCAGGGGGCGGAAAACTGTTTTTT
CASSLSGGGKLFF
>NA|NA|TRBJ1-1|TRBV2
TGTGCCAGCAGCCGGACAGAGAACACTGAAGCTTTCTTT
CASSRTENTEAFF
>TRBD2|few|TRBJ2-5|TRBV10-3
TGTGCCATCAGTGAGTCGGGGGGGATCCAAGAGACCCAGTACTTC
CAISESGGIQETQYF
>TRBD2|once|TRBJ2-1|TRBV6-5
TGTGCCAGCAGACCTAGCGGGAGTACAAATGAGCAGTTCTTC
CASRPSGSTNEQFF
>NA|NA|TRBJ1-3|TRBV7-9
TGTTCCAGCAGCTCCGATTTCGACATGTCGCCCATTCCTGGAAACACCATATATTTT
CSSSSDFDMSPIPGNTIYF
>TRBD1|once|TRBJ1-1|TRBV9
TGTGCCAGCAGCGTAACAGGGGAAACAGACACTGAAGCTTTCTTT
CASSVTGETDTEAFF
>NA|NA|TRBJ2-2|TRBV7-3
TGTGCCAGCAGCTTTAGCTCCGGGGAGCTGTTTTTT
CASSFSSGELFF
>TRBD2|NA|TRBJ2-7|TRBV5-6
TGTGCCAGCCAGGGACTAGCGGGAGGTGAGCAGTACTTC
CASQGLAGGEQYF
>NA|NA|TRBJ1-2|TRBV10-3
TGTGCCATCAAATATGAACCCCGGGGAAACTATGGCTACACCTTC
CAIKYEPRGNYGYTF